A single sample is the source of the 28 T cell receptor beta chains below, sequenced in a study of tissue T cells after allogeneic stem cell transplantation. Here immunoSEQ multiplex PCR was the method, and the copy in TCRdb shows in-frame clones only, minus some. The data hold 20,000 to 25,000 clones, with 72% observed a single time. The sample comprised spleen. These receptors were obtained from a female BALB/c mouse in good health. For the strain, the MHC haplotype given is H2-d.

Of note for this clone: Mouse germline and gene names are used. The read ends 1 residue before the CDR3 terminus; that terminus is restored from the germline J gene. The rearrangement links TRBV19 to TRBJ1-4; 7 bases agree with TRBD1. This CDR3 is built from 16 residues. Germline-derived CDR1 and CDR2 are FNHDT and SITEND (reference sequence). After removal of 4 bases from V and 3 bases from J, the junction contained 9 bases not matched to a gene. The sequenced CDR3 bases are TGTGCCAGCAGTGCCAACAGGGGTTTGGCCAACGAAAGATTATTT. Its protein is CASSANRGLANERLF. The whole CDR3 protein is CASSANRGLANERLFF. Full variable domain (rest looked up from reference TRBV19 and TRBJ1-4): GGIITQTPKFLIGQEGQKLTLKCQQNFNHDTMYWYRQDSGKGLRLIYYSITENDLQKGDLSEGYDASREKKSSFSLTVTSAQKNEMAVFLCASSANRGLANERLFFGHGTKLSVL.

Concerning this clone: Each gene name is a mouse one. Read data end 1 residue before the CDR3 end; the end is taken from the germline J gene. The chain uses TRBV29 and TRBJ2-5; 9 nucleotides line up with TRBD1. Trimming at V came to 2 bases and at J to 4 bases, leaving 1 base not matched to a gene. CDR1 and CDR2 (germline): MSHET, SYDVDS. The CDR3 totals 14 residues. CDR3 sequence reads: CASSLRTGEDTQYF. The CDR3 bases that were read are TGTGCTAGCAGTTTAAGGACAGGGGAAGACACCCAGTAC.

Comments on this clone: Gene names refer to mouse genes. The read ends 1 residue shy of where the CDR3 ends; the end is completed using the germline J gene. The chain has TRBV3 and TRBJ1-1; D perhaps matches TRBD1 (6 bases). With 4 bases removed from V and 3 bases from J, the gap between germline ends came to 15 bases. The CDR3 totals 15 residues. Germline CDR1 and CDR2: SNHLY and FYNGKV (reference sequence). Partial CDR3 DNA: TGTGCCAGCAGCTCCCCAGGGGTGGGGGACACAGAAGTCTTC. Protein: CASSSPGVGDTEVF. The full CDR3 protein reads CASSSPGVGDTEVFF. The full variable domain, with the rest looked up from reference TRBV3 and TRBJ1-1, is GPKVLQIPSHQIIDMGQMVTLNCDPVSNHLYFYWYKQILGQQMEFLVNFYNGKVMEKSKLFKDQFSVERPDGSYFTLKIQPTALEDSAVYFCASSSPGVGDTEVFFGKGTRLTVV.

Concerning this clone: Gene names are the mouse ones. The read terminates 1 residue ahead of where the CDR3 ends, so the germline J gene completes it. This sequence joins TRBV13-2 and TRBJ2-1, with D unclear. The germline CDR1 and CDR2 sequences are NNHNN and SYGAGS (reference sequence). The CDR3 has 11 amino acids. The ends were cut back, 6 bases at V and 1 base at J, with 2 bases in the middle. CDR3 bases read: TGTGCCAGCGACAACTATGCTGAGCAGTTC. Protein product: CASDNYAEQF. The CDR3 as a whole reads CASDNYAEQFF.

As to this clone: Mouse names are used for the genes. The CDR3 end is not reached by the read, which stops 1 residue before it; the germline J gene fills it in. The J gene is TRBJ2-5, the V gene TRBV13-1; unclear D gene. This CDR3 is built from 14 residues. Germline V CDR1 and CDR2: NSHNY, SYGAGN. The V end was cut by 2 bases, the J end by 1 base, with 8 bases between. This CDR3 reads CASSDSGDQDTQYF. The sequenced part of the CDR3 DNA is TGTGCCAGCAGTGACTCAGGTGACCAAGACACCCAGTAC.

On this clone itself: Genes here carry mouse names. The chain's CDR3 is CASSPGQISNERLFF. CDR3 bases read: TGTGCCAGCAGTCCGGGACAGATTTCCAACGAAAGATTATTT. The rearrangement links TRBV14 to TRBJ1-4, with 7 bases aligning to TRBD1. The read terminates 1 residue ahead of where the CDR3 ends, so the germline J gene completes it. The CDR3 runs 15 residues. With V trimmed by 4 bases and J by 0 bases, 3 bases remained unmatched. Germline CDR1 reads SGHDT; CDR2 reads FRDEAV. Full variable domain (outside the CDR3, taken from reference TRBV14 and TRBJ1-4): EAGVTQSPRYAVLQEGQAVSFWCDPISGHDTLYWYQQPRDQGPQLLVYFRDEAVIDNSQLPSDRFSAVRPKGTNSTLKIQSAKQGDTATYLCASSPGQISNERLFFGHGTKLSVL.

Concerning this clone: Gene names and germline refer to mouse. Read data end 1 residue before the CDR3 end; the end is taken from the germline J gene. This chain links TRBV13-1 with TRBJ2-3; D is perhaps TRBD1 (6 bases). V was pared by 1 base and J by 0 bases, with 9 bases between. There are 15 residues in the CDR3. Per germline, CDR1 NSHNY and CDR2 SYGAGN. CDR3 amino acids: CASSDHRASAETLYF. CDR3 bases read: TGTGCCAGCAGTGATCACAGGGCTAGTGCAGAAACGCTGTAT.

About this clone itself: The gene names here belong to mouse. The CDR3 extends 1 residue past the end of the read, so its final part is completed from the germline J gene. This chain joins TRBV4 and TRBJ2-4, with TRBD1 matching over 7 bases. V lost 5 bases, J lost 0 bases, and 5 bases stayed unmatched. CDR1 and CDR2 (germline): LGHDT, YNNKQL (reference sequence). This CDR3 has 15 amino acids. The CDR3 loop is CASSAGTESQNTLYF. CDR3 bases read: TGTGCCAGCAGCGCCGGGACAGAGAGTCAAAACACCTTGTAC.

This clone was counted once. Germline and genes: mouse. The read stops 1 residue short of the end of the CDR3; the missing end is completed from the germline J gene. The V and J genes are TRBV13-1 and TRBJ1-1; D gene ambiguous. Germline CDR1 NSHNY, CDR2 SYGAGN. This CDR3 contains 12 residues. Trimming took off 1 base at V and 5 bases at J, with 6 bases between the two ends. This chain's CDR3 is CASSDLGTEVFF. The CDR3 DNA, read in part, is TGTGCCAGCAGTGATCTGGGAACAGAAGTCTTC.

As concerns this clone: Mouse gene names and germline throughout. The CDR3 goes on 1 residue after the read ends, and that part is filled in from the germline J gene. J is TRBJ2-3 and V is TRBV24; D is ambiguous. The CDR3 length is 13 residues. Trimming pared 4 bases from V and 0 bases from J, leaving 5 bases between. The germline gives CDR1 KGHTA, CDR2 FRNEEI. The sequenced part of the CDR3 DNA is TGTGCCAGCAGTCAAGCTAGTGCAGAAACGCTGTAT. Its protein product is CASSQASAETLY. The full CDR3 is CASSQASAETLYF.

A note on this clone: These gene names are mouse names. The CDR3 goes on 1 residue after the read ends, and that part is filled in from the germline J gene. The gene calls are TRBV5 and TRBJ2-4; weak D call: TRBD2 (5 bases). V lost 0 bases to trimming and J lost 1 base, with 11 bases between them. Germline V gene sequence: CDR1 LGHNA, CDR2 YNLKQL (reference sequence). CDR3 length equals 16 residues. This CDR3 reads CASSQDWEGGQNTLYF. The DNA read from the CDR3 is TGTGCCAGCAGCCAAGACTGGGAAGGAGGTCAAAACACCTTGTAC.

This clone is a singleton in its sample. The genes are named according to mouse. The CDR3 is cut off 1 residue early in the read; its end comes from the germline J gene. This chain links TRBV5 with TRBJ2-5; 9 nucleotides align to TRBD2. With 1 base clipped from V and 3 bases from J, the junction kept 5 bases outside the gene matches. The CDR3 consists of 16 residues. The germline CDR1 and CDR2 sequences are LGHNA and YNLKQL (reference sequence). The sequenced CDR3 bases are TGTGCCAGCAGCCAAGGGAGAGGACTGGGGCAAGACACCCAGTAC. As protein: CASSQGRGLGQDTQY. The full CDR3 reads CASSQGRGLGQDTQYF.

This clone has a handful of counts. Gene names denote mouse genes. The read ends 1 residue early relative to the CDR3; the germline J gene fills the gap. The genes are TRBV2 and TRBJ2-1, with D perhaps TRBD1 (6 bases). The CDR3 length is 16 residues. The germline CDR1 and CDR2 sequences are LGHNA and YSYQKL. The germline V and J ends were trimmed by 0 bases and 4 bases, with 13 bases remaining between them. The sequenced part of the CDR3 DNA is TGTGCCAGCAGCCAAGATCACAGGGTGGCGTATGCTGAGCAGTTC. Protein sequence: CASSQDHRVAYAEQF. In full, the CDR3 is CASSQDHRVAYAEQFF.

Worth noting for this clone: Gene names are the mouse ones. Read sequence stops 1 residue before the CDR3 end, and the germline J gene provides the missing end. V gene TRBV29 combines with J gene TRBJ2-3; D is possibly TRBD1 (5 bases). This CDR3 is built from 16 residues. V shed 0 bases and J shed 0 bases, with 10 bases lying between them. Looked up from germline, CDR1 is MSHET and CDR2 is SYDVDS. CDR3 residues: CASSLSDKSSAETLYF. The CDR3 DNA, read in part, is TGTGCTAGCAGTTTATCGGACAAATCTAGTGCAGAAACGCTGTAT.

Details on this clone: Genes and germline come from the mouse. With the read ending 1 residue before the CDR3 end, the germline J gene is used to fill in that end. V usage is TRBV13-2 and J usage is TRBJ1-4, with a weak D call TRBD1 (6 bases). The CDR3 spans 15 residues. The V and J ends lost 0 bases and 3 bases respectively, with 9 bases between them. Germline V gives CDR1 NNHNN, CDR2 SYGAGS (reference sequence). CDR3 bases read: TGTGCCAGCGGTGATGCAACAGGGACCAACGAAAGATTATTT. Translation: CASGDATGTNERLF. The whole CDR3 protein is CASGDATGTNERLFF.

As regards this clone: Gene names and germline match the mouse. The read terminates 1 residue ahead of where the CDR3 ends, so the germline J gene completes it. The V gene is TRBV2, the J gene TRBJ1-4; tentative D call: TRBD1 (6 bases). The CDR3 extends over 15 amino acids. Germline V gene data show CDR1 as LGHNA and CDR2 as YSYQKL. V lost 0 bases and J lost 5, with 10 bases in between. CDR3 DNA (partial): TGTGCCAGCAGCCAAGATTCCGGACAGAACGAAAGATTATTT. Protein sequence: CASSQDSGQNERLF. The CDR3 in full is CASSQDSGQNERLFF.

In regard to this clone: Germline and genes: mouse. The CDR3 end lies 1 residue beyond the end of the read and is filled in from the germline J gene. This chain connects TRBV20 to TRBJ2-5, with D perhaps matching TRBD1 or TRBD2 (5 bases each). The CDR3 is 13 residues long. Trimming removed 3 bases from V and 0 bases from J, with 7 bases in between. Germline assignment: CDR1 GFQATS and CDR2 STVNSAI. Here the CDR3 reads CGARRDNQDTQYF. The part of the CDR3 DNA that was read is TGTGGTGCTAGACGGGACAACCAAGACACCCAGTAC.

In regard to this clone: Mouse gene names apply. The read ends 1 residue shy of where the CDR3 ends; the end is completed using the germline J gene. The chain links TRBV13-2 to TRBJ2-5; D may correspond to TRBD1 or TRBD2 (5 bases each). CDR1 is NNHNN and CDR2 is SYGAGS in the germline V gene (reference sequence). V was clipped by 2 bases and J by 3 bases, with 16 bases between them. This CDR3 spans 16 amino acids. The sequenced CDR3 bases are TGTGCCAGCGGTGAACTCCGGGGGAAGGGGCAAGACACCCAGTAC. This gives the protein CASGELRGKGQDTQY. The full CDR3 sequence reads CASGELRGKGQDTQYF.

This clone has a handful of counts. Any gene name here is a mouse gene name. The missing CDR3 end, 1 residue past where the read stops, is filled in from the germline J gene. The chain has TRBV20 and TRBJ1-2; 7 nucleotides align to TRBD1. CDR3 size: 13 residues. J lost 0 bases, V lost 2 bases, and 0 bases had no gene match. Germline V gene data show CDR1 as GFQATS and CDR2 as STVNSAI. The sequenced part of the CDR3 DNA is TGTGGTGCTAGGACAGGGGCAAACTCCGACTACACC. Protein: CGARTGANSDYT. The whole CDR3 sequence is CGARTGANSDYTF.

As concerns this clone: All gene names here are mouse names. The read is 1 residue too short to cover the CDR3 end, so that end is filled in from the germline J gene. The V and J genes are TRBV15 and TRBJ1-1; 8 nucleotides match TRBD1. The J segment lost 7 bases and the V segment lost 5 bases, leaving 3 bases of the junction unmatched. The germline gives CDR1 SGHND, CDR2 FRSKSL. The CDR3 runs 12 residues. The CDR3 sequence: CASSDTGGEVFF. CDR3 DNA (partial): TGTGCCAGCAGTGATACAGGGGGAGAAGTCTTC.

Concerning this clone: All gene names here are mouse names. The CDR3 end is not reached by the read, which stops 1 residue before it; the germline J gene fills it in. V and J are TRBV13-3 and TRBJ2-7; D gene unclear. V lost 0 bases to trimming and J lost 0 bases, with 7 bases between them. From germline, CDR1 is NNHDY and CDR2 SYVADS. There are 14 residues in the CDR3. The sequenced part of the CDR3 DNA is TGTGCCAGCAGTGATGCATCAAGCTCCTATGAACAGTAC. It translates to CASSDASSSYEQY. The CDR3 in full is CASSDASSSYEQYF.

This clone was seen a handful of times. The genes are named according to mouse. The DNA ends 1 residue before the CDR3 does, and the rest of the CDR3 is filled in from the germline J gene. This chain connects TRBV13-1 to TRBJ2-3; D may be TRBD1 or TRBD2 (6 bases each). V shed 0 bases and J shed 0 bases, with 11 bases lying between them. CDR3 length: 16 amino acids. CDR1 is NSHNY and CDR2 is SYGAGN in the germline V gene. The CDR3 spells CASSDGEGGSAETLYF. The part of the CDR3 DNA that was read is TGTGCCAGCAGTGATGGAGAGGGGGGTAGTGCAGAAACGCTGTAT.

About this clone itself: Mouse names are used for the genes. Coverage ceases 1 residue before the CDR3 finishes, and the germline J gene fills in the end. V usage is TRBV1 and J usage is TRBJ1-5; no clear D. Germline V lookup: CDR1 NSQYPW, CDR2 LRSPGD (reference sequence). Trimming took off 0 bases at V and 0 bases at J, with 9 bases between the two ends. This CDR3 contains 16 residues. CDR3 protein: CTCSADFEYNNQAPLF. The covered CDR3 bases are TGCACCTGCAGTGCAGATTTCGAGTATAACAACCAGGCTCCGCTT.

For this clone: Each gene name is a mouse one. The read ends 1 residue shy of where the CDR3 ends; the end is completed using the germline J gene. The rearrangement links TRBV24 to TRBJ2-5; TRBD2 matches 9 bases. This CDR3 contains 15 residues. V shed 4 bases and J 3 bases; nucleotides not matched to a gene: 5. Per the germline V gene, CDR1 is KGHTA and CDR2 is FRNEEI. Partial CDR3 DNA: TGTGCCAGCAGTCCTCACGACTGGGGGCAAGACACCCAGTAC. Residues: CASSPHDWGQDTQY. From start to end, the CDR3 is CASSPHDWGQDTQYF.

About this clone: Mouse germline and gene names are used. Coverage ceases 1 residue before the CDR3 finishes, and the germline J gene fills in the end. The chain uses TRBV13-2 and TRBJ2-4, with D uncertain. Deletions cut 2 bases from V and 0 bases from J, with 4 bases between. This CDR3 comprises 13 residues. CDR1 is NNHNN and CDR2 is SYGAGS in the germline V gene (reference sequence). CDR3 sequence reads: CASGEISQNTLYF. CDR3 DNA, as far as it was read: TGTGCCAGCGGTGAGATTAGTCAAAACACCTTGTAC.

As concerns this clone: The genes and germline here are from mouse. With the read ending 1 residue before the CDR3 end, the germline J gene is used to fill in that end. V is TRBV20 and J is TRBJ2-1; D gene unclear. The CDR3 consists of 13 residues. From germline, CDR1 is GFQATS and CDR2 STVNSAI. Trimming took 2 bases from V and 1 from J, leaving 6 bases between them. CDR3: CGARTANYAEQFF. The CDR3 bases that were read are TGTGGTGCTAGGACAGCCAACTATGCTGAGCAGTTC.

There are a few counts of this clone. Each gene name is a mouse one. Sequencing ends 1 residue short of the CDR3 end; the germline J gene provides the rest. V is TRBV13-3 and J is TRBJ2-7, with 7 bases aligning to TRBD2. J was trimmed by 4 bases and V by 0 bases; bases with no gene match: 1. Germline values: CDR1 NNHDY, CDR2 SYVADS. The CDR3 has 13 residues. The CDR3 spells CASSDVGGYEQYF. CDR3 DNA (partial): TGTGCCAGCAGTGATGTTGGGGGGTATGAACAGTAC.

This clone appeared a few times. The gene names given are mouse names. The read ends 1 residue shy of where the CDR3 ends; the end is completed using the germline J gene. The gene calls are TRBV31 and TRBJ2-7; TRBD2 matches 11 bases. The CDR3 sequence is 16 residues long. The V segment lost 0 bases and the J segment 0 bases; nucleotides outside the gene matches: 4. Germline-derived CDR1 and CDR2 are GKSSPN and SITVG. Partial CDR3 DNA: TGTGCCTGGAGTCTAAGGACTGGGGGGAGCTCCTATGAACAGTAC. It yields the protein CAWSLRTGGSSYEQY. The entire CDR3 protein reads CAWSLRTGGSSYEQYF.